This entry lists 2 T cell receptor beta chains sequenced from one sample in a study of cytotoxic CD8 clonotypes in ibrutinib-treated CLL. Profiling relied on immunoSEQ multiplex PCR, and the TCRdb table lists in-frame clones only, not all of them. The sample includes roughly 200,000 clones, around three quarters seen only once; the top ten take 13%. The sample consisted of PBMCs, taken after 24 months of ibrutinib treatment. These receptors originate from a human donor with chronic lymphocytic leukemia.

The DNA of the CDR3 is TGTGCCAGCAGCTTATTAGCGGGAGCTGGGGCCAACGTCCTGACTTTC. Protein: CASSLLAGAGANVLTF. The chain uses TRBV7-3 and TRBJ2-6; TRBD2 aligns across 9 bases. Trimming at V came to 2 bases and at J to 2 bases, leaving 1 base not matched to a gene. The CDR3 extends over 16 amino acids. Germline V gene data show CDR1 as SGHTA and CDR2 as FQGTGA. The whole variable domain, remainder taken from reference TRBV7-3 and TRBJ2-6, is GAGVSQTPSNKVTEKGKYVELRCDPISGHTALYWYRQSLGQGPEFLIYFQGTGAADDSGLPNDRFFAVRPEGSVSTLKIQRTERGDSAVYLCASSLLAGAGANVLTFGAGSRLTVL.

The chain carries TRBV19 and TRBJ2-5, with 11 nucleotides matching TRBD2. There are 14 residues in the CDR3. The ends lost 7 bases at V and 5 bases at J; junction bases unmatched: 6. The germline gives CDR1 LNHDA, CDR2 SQIVND (reference sequence). The CDR3 here is CASKALAGVETQYF. In DNA, the CDR3 is TGTGCCAGTAAGGCACTAGCGGGAGTGGAGACCCAGTACTTC.